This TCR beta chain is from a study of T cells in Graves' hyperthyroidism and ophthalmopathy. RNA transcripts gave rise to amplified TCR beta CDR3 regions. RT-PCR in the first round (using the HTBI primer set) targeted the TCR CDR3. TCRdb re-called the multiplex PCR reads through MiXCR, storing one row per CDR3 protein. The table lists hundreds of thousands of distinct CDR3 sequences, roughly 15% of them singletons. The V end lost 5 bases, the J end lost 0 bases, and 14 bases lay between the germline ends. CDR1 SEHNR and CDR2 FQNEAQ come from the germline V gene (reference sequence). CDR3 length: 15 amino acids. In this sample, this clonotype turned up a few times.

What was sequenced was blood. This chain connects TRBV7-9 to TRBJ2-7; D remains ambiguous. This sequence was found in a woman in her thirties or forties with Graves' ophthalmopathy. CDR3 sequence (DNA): TGTGCCAGCAGCCTTGCCGCGAATAGCTCCTACGAGCAGTACTTC. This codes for CASSLAANSSYEQYF.